These 15 T cell receptor beta chains were all obtained from the same sample, sequenced in a study of CD8+CD57+ T cells in acquired aplastic anemia (dated by TCRdb to 2016 to 2019). The sequencer was an Illumina HiSeq 2000. Profiling of TCR beta VDJ combinations and CDR3 sequences used genomic DNA as the template. TCRdb ran its own pipeline on the public reads, namely fastp trimming at Q25 and MiXCR clone calling, and kept in-frame beta chains. Rows merge per CDR3 protein into single entries with the most common DNA and genes. Recorded for this sample are hundreds of thousands of distinct CDR3 sequences; around 32% of them occurred a single time. Nearly 0.85% of the sample comes from the top ten. Flow cytometry had shown CD8+CD57+ cell expansion in the patients selected for sequencing. The sequencing input was sorted CD4+, CD8+, or CD8+CD57+ T cells (not recorded which) from PBMCs. Receptors were obtained from a human donor with aplastic anemia.

This clonotype was seen many times. J is TRBJ2-7 and V is TRBV19; 10 nucleotides line up with TRBD1. Per the germline V gene, CDR1 is LNHDA and CDR2 is SQIVND (reference sequence). Trimming took 3 bases from V and 4 from J; bases not matched to a gene: 3. The CDR3 consists of 14 residues. The CDR3 sequence is CASSIQDRGYEQYF. The CDR3, as DNA: TGTGCCAGTAGTATTCAGGACAGGGGGTACGAGCAGTACTTC.

CDR3 sequence reads: CASARTGTGGYEQYF. The CDR3 region has the DNA TGTGCCAGCGCTCGAACCGGGACAGGGGGCTACGAGCAGTACTTC. The gene calls are TRBV7-2 and TRBJ2-7, with TRBD1 matching over 11 bases. This CDR3 contains 15 residues. The J segment lost 3 bases and the V segment lost 8 bases, leaving 9 bases of the junction unmatched. CDR1 and CDR2 (germline): SGHTA, FQGNSA.

This clonotype was observed at least ten times. The chain links TRBV4-1 to TRBJ1-5, with 7 bases matching TRBD1. The V gene's germline CDR1 is MGHRA and CDR2 YSYEKL. J was trimmed by 5 bases and V by 0 bases; bases with no gene match: 7. The CDR3 extends over 16 amino acids. The CDR3 sequence: CASSQDLGQDHQPQHF. The CDR3 nucleotides are TGCGCCAGCAGCCAAGACCTAGGACAGGATCATCAGCCCCAGCATTTT.

The sample holds many counts of this clonotype. The rearrangement joins TRBV5-8 to TRBJ2-7; a weak D match, TRBD2 (6 bases). The CDR3 has 13 residues. Germline V gene data show CDR1 as SGHTS and CDR2 as YDEGEE. The V end was cut by 0 bases, the J end by 6 bases, with 10 bases between. The DNA of the CDR3 is TGTGCCAGCAGCTTGGTTCGGGGGTTCGAGCAGTACTTC. Its protein is CASSLVRGFEQYF.

A few counts support this clonotype. V usage is TRBV30 and J usage is TRBJ1-5; 10 positions agree with TRBD1. From germline, CDR1 is GTSNPN and CDR2 SVGIG (reference sequence). This CDR3 is built from 14 residues. Trimming at V came to 3 bases and at J to 6 bases, leaving 5 bases not matched to a gene. The CDR3 bases are TGTGCCTGGAGCGCGGGACAGGGGACTCAGCCCCAGCATTTT. This translates into CAWSAGQGTQPQHF.

The V gene is TRBV20-1, the J gene TRBJ1-1, with TRBD1 matching 10 bases. V trimming: 0 bases; J trimming: 5 bases; junction bases outside the gene matches: 3. This CDR3 contains 14 residues. The germline V gene has CDR1 DFQATT and CDR2 SNEGSKA (reference sequence). CDR3 coding DNA: TGCAGTGCTAGAGAGACAGGGGGCCTAACTGAAGCTTTCTTT. Protein sequence: CSARETGGLTEAFF.

The chain uses TRBV25-1 and TRBJ2-4; D tentatively fits TRBD1 or TRBD2 (7 bases each). The germline CDR1 and CDR2 sequences are MGHDK and SYGVNS. The V end lost 5 bases, the J end lost 3 bases, and 29 bases lay between the germline ends. The CDR3 length is 20 residues. The CDR3 region is CASSPLLGSRGGIRKNIQYF. The CDR3 DNA follows: TGTGCCAGCAGTCCCCTCTTGGGATCCAGGGGGGGGATTCGCAAAAACATTCAGTACTTC.

The chain carries TRBV4-1 and TRBJ1-5; 7 bases are shared with TRBD1. The junction had 9 bases not matched to a gene; V was cut back by 2 bases and J by 5 bases. The germline V gene has CDR1 MGHRA and CDR2 YSYEKL. CDR3 length: 16 residues. The CDR3 coding sequence is TGCGCCAGCAGCCAACCTCGGGACAGATCCGATCAGCCCCAGCATTTT. Amino acid sequence: CASSQPRDRSDQPQHF.

This clonotype appeared a few times. A much bigger clone sits one base away, suggesting this may be a read error. The chain employs TRBV7-3 and TRBJ2-2; D is uncertain. V shed 6 bases and J shed 0 bases, with 5 bases lying between them. The CDR3 sequence is 13 residues long. CDR1 is SGHTA and CDR2 is FQGTGA in the germline V gene. CDR3 amino acids: CASRGANTGELFF. DNA of the CDR3: TGTGCCAGCAGGGGCGCGAACACCGGGGAGCTGTTTTTT. Filled out from reference TRBV7-3 and TRBJ2-2, the complete variable domain reads GAGVSQTPSNKVTEKGKYVELRCDPISGHTALYWYRQSLGQGPEFLIYFQGTGAADDSGLPNDRFFAVRPEGSVSTLKIQRTERGDSAVYLCASRGANTGELFFGEGSRLTVL.

This sequence joins TRBV10-3 and TRBJ2-3; 7 bases line up with TRBD2. V shed 6 bases, J shed 2 bases, and the junction held 11 bases outside the gene matches. CDR1 and CDR2 (germline): ENHRY, SYGVKD. This CDR3 comprises 16 residues. CDR3 nucleotide sequence: TGTGCCATCAGCGAAACTGGGGGGACTATCACAGATACGCAGTATTTT. Its protein is CAISETGGTITDTQYF.

The sample holds many counts of this clonotype. The chain has TRBV24-1 and TRBJ2-7; D ambiguous. V lost 4 bases and J 2 bases, leaving 11 bases between the germline ends. Germline V CDR1 and CDR2: KGHDR, SFDVKD. The CDR3 length is 14 residues. CDR3 sequence (DNA): TGTGCCACCAGTGACCCGACATCGCCCTACGAGCAGTACTTC. Protein product: CATSDPTSPYEQYF.

This clonotype was seen ten or more times. The V call is TRBV25-1, the J call TRBJ2-1, with D unresolved. The V end was cut by 10 bases, the J end by 13 bases, with 20 bases between. CDR3 length: 12 amino acids. CDR1 is MGHDK and CDR2 is SYGVNS in the germline V gene. CDR3 nucleotides: TGTGCCACCCCCCCCACACCCCCTACTCAGTTCTTC. Translation: CATPPTPPTQFF.

The J gene is TRBJ1-1, the V gene TRBV4-2; 7 bases match TRBD1. The CDR3 totals 17 residues. Trimming removed 0 bases from V and 1 base from J; junction bases left unmatched: 8. Germline loops: CDR1 LGHNA, CDR2 YNFKEQ. CDR3 nucleotides: TGTGCCAGCAGCCAAGATCAGGGGGTCGGGGAGAACACTGAAGCTTTCTTT. Translating gives CASSQDQGVGENTEAFF.

The chain couples TRBV7-2 to TRBJ2-3; 9 bases map to TRBD1. Germline CDR1 is SGHTA and CDR2 is FQGNSA. The ends lost 5 bases at V and 4 bases at J; junction bases unmatched: 4. CDR3 length: 14 residues. Written as DNA, the CDR3 is TGTGCCAGCAGCCCGACAGGGGGTCCAGATACGCAGTATTTT. Its translation is CASSPTGGPDTQYF.

Notes on this clonotype: A much larger clone sits a single nucleotide away, making a read error possible. The rearrangement links TRBV19 to TRBJ1-1; a possible D gene is TRBD1 (5 bases). CDR3 length: 15 residues. The germline V gene encodes CDR1 LNHDA and CDR2 SQIVND (reference sequence). The CDR3 protein is CASSTPTGLDTEASF. The CDR3 nucleotides are TGTGCCAGTAGTACCCCCACGGGGTTGGACACTGAAGCTTCCTTT.